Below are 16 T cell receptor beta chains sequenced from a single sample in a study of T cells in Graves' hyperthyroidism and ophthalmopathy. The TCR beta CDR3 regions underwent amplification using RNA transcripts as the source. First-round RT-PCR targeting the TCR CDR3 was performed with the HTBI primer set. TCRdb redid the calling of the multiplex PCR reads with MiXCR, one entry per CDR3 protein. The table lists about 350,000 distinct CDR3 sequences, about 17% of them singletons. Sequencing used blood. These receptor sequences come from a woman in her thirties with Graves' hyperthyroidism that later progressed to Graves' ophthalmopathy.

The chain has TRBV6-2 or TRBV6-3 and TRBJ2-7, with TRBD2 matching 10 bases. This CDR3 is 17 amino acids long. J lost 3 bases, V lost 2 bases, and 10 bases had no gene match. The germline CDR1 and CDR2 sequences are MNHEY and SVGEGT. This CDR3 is CASSYPRQAGGFYEQYF. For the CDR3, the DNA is TGTGCCAGCAGTTACCCCCGACAAGCGGGAGGGTTCTACGAGCAGTACTTC.

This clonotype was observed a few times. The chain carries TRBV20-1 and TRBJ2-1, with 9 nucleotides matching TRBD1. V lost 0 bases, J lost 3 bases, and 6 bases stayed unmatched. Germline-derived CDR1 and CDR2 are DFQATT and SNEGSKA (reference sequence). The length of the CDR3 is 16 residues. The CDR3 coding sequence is TGCAGTGCTAGAGAAAAGGGGACAGGGTTCTACAATGAGCAGTTCTTC. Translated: CSAREKGTGFYNEQFF.

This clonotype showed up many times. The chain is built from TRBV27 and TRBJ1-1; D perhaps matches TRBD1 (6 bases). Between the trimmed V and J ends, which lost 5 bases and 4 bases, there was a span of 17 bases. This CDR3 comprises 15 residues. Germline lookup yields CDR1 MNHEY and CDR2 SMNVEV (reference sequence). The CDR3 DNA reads TGTGCCAGCAGTCCCCAATACAGGGTTGGCACTGAAGCTTTCTTT. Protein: CASSPQYRVGTEAFF.

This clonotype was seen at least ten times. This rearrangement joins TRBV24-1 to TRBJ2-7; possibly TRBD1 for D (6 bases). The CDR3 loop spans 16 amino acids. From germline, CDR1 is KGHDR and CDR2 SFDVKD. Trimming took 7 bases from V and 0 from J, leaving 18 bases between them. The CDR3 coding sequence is TGTGCCACCAGGAGCGGTACCGGGACAACCTCCTACGAGCAGTACTTC. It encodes CATRSGTGTTSYEQYF.

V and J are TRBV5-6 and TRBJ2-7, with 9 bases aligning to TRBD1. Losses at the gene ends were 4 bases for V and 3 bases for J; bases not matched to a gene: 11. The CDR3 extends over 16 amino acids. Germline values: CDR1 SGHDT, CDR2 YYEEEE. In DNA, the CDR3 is TGTGCCAGCAGCCCCTACACAGGACAGGGGTTCTACGAGCAGTACTTC. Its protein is CASSPYTGQGFYEQYF. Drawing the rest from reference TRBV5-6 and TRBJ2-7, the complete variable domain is DAGVTQSPTHLIKTRGQQVTLRCSPKSGHDTVSWYQQALGQGPQFIFQYYEEEERQRGNFPDRFSGHQFPNYSSELNVNALLLGDSALYLCASSPYTGQGFYEQYFGPGTRLTVT.

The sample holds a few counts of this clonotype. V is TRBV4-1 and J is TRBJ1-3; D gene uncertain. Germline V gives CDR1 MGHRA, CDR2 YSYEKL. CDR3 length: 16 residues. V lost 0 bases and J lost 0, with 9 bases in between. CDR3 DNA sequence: TGCGCCAGCAGCCAAGACACTCGAGACTCTGGAAACACCATATATTTT. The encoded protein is CASSQDTRDSGNTIYF.

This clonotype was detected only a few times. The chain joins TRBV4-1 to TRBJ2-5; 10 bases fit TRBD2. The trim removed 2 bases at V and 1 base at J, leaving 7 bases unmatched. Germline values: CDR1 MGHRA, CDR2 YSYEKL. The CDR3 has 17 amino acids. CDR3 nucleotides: TGCGCCAGCAGCCAATTCGAGAGCGGGGGGGCCCAAGAGACCCAGTACTTC. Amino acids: CASSQFESGGAQETQYF.

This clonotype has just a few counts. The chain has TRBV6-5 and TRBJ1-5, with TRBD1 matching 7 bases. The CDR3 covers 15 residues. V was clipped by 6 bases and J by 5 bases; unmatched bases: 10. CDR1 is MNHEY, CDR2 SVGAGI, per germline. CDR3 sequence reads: CASSPGTAHDQPQHF. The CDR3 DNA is TGTGCCAGCAGCCCCGGGACAGCCCACGATCAGCCCCAGCATTTT.

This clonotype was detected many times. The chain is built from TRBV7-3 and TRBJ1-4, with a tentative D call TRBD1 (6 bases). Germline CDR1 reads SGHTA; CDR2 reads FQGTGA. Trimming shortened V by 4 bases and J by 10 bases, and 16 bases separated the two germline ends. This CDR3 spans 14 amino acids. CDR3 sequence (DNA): TGTGCCAGCAGCTATCACAGGGATTCGGGAAAACTGTTTTTT. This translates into CASSYHRDSGKLFF.

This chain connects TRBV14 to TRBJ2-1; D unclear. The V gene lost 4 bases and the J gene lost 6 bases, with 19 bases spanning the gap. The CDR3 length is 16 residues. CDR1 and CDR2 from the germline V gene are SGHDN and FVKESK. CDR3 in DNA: TGTGCCAGCAGCCCCGGGCCTTCAGCAGCCTCCAATGAGCAGTTCTTC. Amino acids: CASSPGPSAASNEQFF.

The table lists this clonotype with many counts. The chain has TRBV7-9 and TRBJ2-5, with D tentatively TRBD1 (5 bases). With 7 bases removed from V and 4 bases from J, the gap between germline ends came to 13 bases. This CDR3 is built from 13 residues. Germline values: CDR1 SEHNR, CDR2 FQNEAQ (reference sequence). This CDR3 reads CASTSDQGETQYF. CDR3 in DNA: TGTGCCAGCACCTCGGACCAGGGAGAGACCCAGTACTTC.

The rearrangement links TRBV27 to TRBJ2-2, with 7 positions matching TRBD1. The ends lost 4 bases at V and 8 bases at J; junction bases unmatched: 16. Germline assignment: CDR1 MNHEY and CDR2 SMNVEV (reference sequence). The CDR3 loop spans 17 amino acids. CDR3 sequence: CASSSYFTGDVTGELFF. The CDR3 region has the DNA TGTGCCAGCAGTTCCTATTTTACAGGGGACGTGACGGGGGAGCTGTTTTTT.

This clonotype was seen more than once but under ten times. Written as DNA, the CDR3 is TGTGCCAGTAGTATTCTGGCGGGGGACACAGATACGCAGTATTTT. It yields the protein CASSILAGDTDTQYF. The chain has TRBV19 and TRBJ2-3, with TRBD2 matching 7 bases. Germline CDR1 LNHDA, CDR2 SQIVND (reference sequence). There are 15 residues in the CDR3. Losses at the gene ends were 3 bases for V and 2 bases for J; bases not matched to a gene: 5.

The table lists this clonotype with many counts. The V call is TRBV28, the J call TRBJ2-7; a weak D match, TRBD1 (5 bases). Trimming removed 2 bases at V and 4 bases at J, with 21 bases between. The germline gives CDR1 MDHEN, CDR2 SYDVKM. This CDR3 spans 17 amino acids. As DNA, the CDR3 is TGTGCCAGCAGTTTAAATGGGCCTTTCGACAGCAGTTACGAGCAGTACTTC. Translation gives CASSLNGPFDSSYEQYF.

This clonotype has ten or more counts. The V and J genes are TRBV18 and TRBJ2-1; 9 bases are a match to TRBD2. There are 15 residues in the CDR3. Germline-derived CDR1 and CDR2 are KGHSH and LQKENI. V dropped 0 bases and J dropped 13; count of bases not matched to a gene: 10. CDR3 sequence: CASSPPGTSLGAQFF. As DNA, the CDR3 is TGTGCCAGCTCACCACCCGGGACTAGCTTAGGTGCTCAGTTCTTC.

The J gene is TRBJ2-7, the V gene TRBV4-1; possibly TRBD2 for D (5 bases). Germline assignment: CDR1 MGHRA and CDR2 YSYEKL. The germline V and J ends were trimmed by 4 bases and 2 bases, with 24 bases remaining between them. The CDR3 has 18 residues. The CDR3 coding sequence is TGCGCCAGCAGCCCAACGGTCCCGATAGCGAGAAGGACCTACGAGCAGTACTTC. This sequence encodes CASSPTVPIARRTYEQYF.